The subject of this entry is one T cell receptor (beta chain). The data derive from a study of blood T cell repertoires in COVID-19. Study in general: From T cells, B-cell-depleted T cells, or PBMCs came the material, which was cDNA or gDNA.

With 11 bases removed from V and 6 bases from J, the gap between germline ends came to 19 bases. Germline loops: CDR1 MNHEY, CDR2 SVGAGI. CDR3 length: 13 amino acids. Assay used: immunoSEQ multiplex PCR; TCRdb lists only in-frame clones, some missing. Counted here are some 300,000 clones, 90% to 95% occurring once; the ten biggest clones make up roughly 3.9%. The sequencing input was PBMCs or T cells enriched from blood (not recorded which). This chain connects TRBV6-5 to TRBJ1-2; the D is unclear. This TCR came from a woman between 25 and 40 years old who had been exposed to COVID-19. CDR3 sequence reads: CALLARQANGYTF. CDR3 nucleotides: TGTGCCTTACTCGCGCGACAAGCTAATGGCTACACCTTC.